A single sample is the source of the 26 T cell receptor beta chains below, sequenced in a study of T cell responses to AZD1222 COVID-19 vaccine. TCRdb's copy holds only in-frame clones and misses some; the assay was immunoSEQ multiplex PCR. The table records almost 80,000 clones, roughly 90% of them present only once. Sequenced material: peripheral blood, taken on day 0 of AZD1222 vaccination. The receptors shown here come from an adult in good health.

The chain recombines TRBV18 with TRBJ2-7; D remains ambiguous. The germline V gene has CDR1 KGHSH and CDR2 LQKENI. CDR3 length equals 13 residues. Trimming cost V 2 bases and J 0 bases, with 5 bases left between them. CDR3 protein: CASSPGNSYEQYF. The CDR3 DNA reads TGTGCCAGCTCACCAGGTAACTCCTACGAGCAGTACTTC.

The chain joins TRBV10-3 to TRBJ2-2; D remains ambiguous. The CDR3 contains 14 residues. Germline CDR1 and CDR2: ENHRY and SYGVKD. V was trimmed by 0 bases and J by 7 bases, leaving 9 bases between them. The CDR3 sequence is CAISESTGYGELFF. CDR3 coding DNA: TGTGCCATCAGTGAGTCGACTGGTTACGGGGAGCTGTTTTTT.

The CDR3 spells CASSLEGWAPRNLLNQPQHF. DNA for the CDR3: TGTGCCAGCAGCTTGGAAGGCTGGGCTCCCCGTAACCTTCTTAATCAGCCCCAGCATTTT. This sequence joins TRBV5-4 and TRBJ1-5; D is undetermined. This CDR3 spans 20 amino acids. The V gene lost 0 bases and the J gene lost 4 bases, with 26 bases spanning the gap. Germline assignment: CDR1 SGHNT and CDR2 YYREEE (reference sequence).

The chain combines TRBV19 with TRBJ2-1; 11 bases map to TRBD1. CDR1 and CDR2 (germline): LNHDA, SQIVND (reference sequence). The trim removed 7 bases at V and 3 bases at J, leaving 5 bases unmatched. This CDR3 is 15 amino acids long. CDR3 coding DNA: TGTGCCAGTACCCGGACAGGGGGCTTCTACAATGAGCAGTTCTTC. Translating it yields CASTRTGGFYNEQFF.

The chain links TRBV27 to TRBJ2-3; 7 bases map to TRBD2. Looked up from germline, CDR1 is MNHEY and CDR2 is SMNVEV (reference sequence). With 5 bases clipped from V and 8 bases from J, the junction kept 13 bases outside the gene matches. The CDR3 is 15 residues long. The CDR3 DNA reads as TGTGCCAGCAGTCCACCCTTTACTAGCGATGGTACGCAGTATTTT. It yields the protein CASSPPFTSDGTQYF.

The V gene is TRBV7-9, the J gene TRBJ2-2; the match to TRBD1 covers 9 bases. This CDR3 has 16 residues. V gave up 7 bases and J gave up 5 bases; unmatched junction bases: 11. Germline loops: CDR1 SEHNR, CDR2 FQNEAQ (reference sequence). This CDR3 reads CASNPRDREETGELFF. The DNA for the CDR3 is TGTGCCAGCAACCCTCGGGACAGGGAAGAAACCGGGGAGCTGTTTTTT. Using reference TRBV7-9 and TRBJ2-2 for the parts outside the CDR3, the full variable domain is DTGVSQNPRHKITKRGQNVTFRCDPISEHNRLYWYRQTLGQGPEFLTYFQNEAQLEKSRLLSDRFSAERPKGSFSTLEIQRTEQGDSAMYLCASNPRDREETGELFFGEGSRLTVL.

The gene calls are TRBV13 and TRBJ2-1, with 10 bases aligning to TRBD2. This CDR3 is 17 amino acids long. The germline CDR1 and CDR2 sequences are PRHDT and FYEKMQ (reference sequence). Germline trimming cut 0 bases from V and 7 bases from J; bases unmatched to any gene: 9. CDR3 region: CASSLGAGGDLGNEQFF. CDR3 nucleotide sequence: TGTGCCAGCAGCTTAGGAGCGGGAGGGGATTTGGGTAATGAGCAGTTCTTC.

The rearrangement joins TRBV10-3 to TRBJ2-2, with D maybe TRBD1 (6 bases). Germline-derived CDR1 and CDR2 are ENHRY and SYGVKD. This CDR3 has 15 amino acids. Trimming took 7 bases from V and 4 from J, leaving 16 bases between them. CDR3 region: CAIKPGQKSTGELFF. CDR3 sequence (DNA): TGTGCCATCAAGCCAGGACAGAAATCCACCGGGGAGCTGTTTTTT.

The V and J genes are TRBV29-1 and TRBJ1-2; no reliable D call. The CDR3 has 13 amino acids. Germline values: CDR1 SQVTM, CDR2 ANQGSEA. V shed 2 bases and J shed 4 bases, with 11 bases lying between them. This chain's CDR3 is CSVEKTSAYGYTF. The CDR3 DNA reads TGCAGCGTTGAAAAAACCAGCGCCTATGGCTACACCTTC.

The chain employs TRBV28 and TRBJ2-7, with D hard to call. CDR3 length equals 12 residues. V was shortened by 3 bases and J by 6 bases, with 9 bases between the two germline ends. Germline values: CDR1 MDHEN, CDR2 SYDVKM. This chain's CDR3 is CASSLSYSEQYF. In DNA form, the CDR3 reads TGTGCCAGCAGTTTGTCTTATTCCGAGCAGTACTTC.

The gene calls are TRBV5-1 and TRBJ2-7, with 14 positions matching TRBD2. The CDR3 sequence is 16 residues long. The V segment lost 3 bases and the J segment 0 bases; nucleotides outside the gene matches: 2. The germline V gene encodes CDR1 SGHRS and CDR2 YFSETQ. The CDR3 coding sequence is TGCGCCAGCAGCTCCGGACTAGCGGGGGGCTCCTACGAGCAGTACTTC. The encoded protein is CASSSGLAGGSYEQYF.

The chain has TRBV9 and TRBJ2-1; possibly TRBD2 for D (5 bases). The CDR3 totals 15 residues. Germline-derived CDR1 and CDR2 are SGDLS and YYNGEE. Trimming took 3 bases from V and 7 from J, leaving 17 bases between them. The CDR3 here is CASSGTPVGVNEQFF. The CDR3 DNA sequence: TGTGCCAGCAGCGGGACTCCAGTCGGTGTGAATGAGCAGTTCTTC.

The V call is TRBV24-1, the J call TRBJ1-5, with no clear D. From germline, CDR1 is KGHDR and CDR2 SFDVKD. Trimming took 4 bases from V and 9 from J, leaving 15 bases between them. There are 14 residues in the CDR3. As DNA, the CDR3 is TGTGCCACCAGTGACCCGTGGGCAGACATGCCCCAGCATTTT. Protein product: CATSDPWADMPQHF.

The V gene is TRBV18, the J gene TRBJ1-1; D unresolved. V shed 6 bases and J shed 1 base, with 9 bases lying between them. Germline lookup yields CDR1 KGHSH and CDR2 LQKENI. The CDR3 sequence is 13 residues long. The CDR3 nucleotides read TGTGCCAGCTCCCTTTCGCAGAACACTGAAGCTTTCTTT. Its protein product is CASSLSQNTEAFF.

The J gene is TRBJ1-6, the V gene TRBV3-1 (or the pseudogene TRBV3-2); D call uncertain. Germline V gives CDR1 LGHDT, CDR2 YNNKEL (reference sequence). V lost 1 base to trimming and J lost 9 bases, with 10 bases between them. The CDR3 totals 14 residues. In DNA form, the CDR3 reads TGTGCCAGCAGCCAAGGGGAGGTCGGTTCACCCCTCCACTTT. This codes for CASSQGEVGSPLHF.

The chain recombines TRBV2 with TRBJ1-2; the D is unclear. This CDR3 is built from 11 residues. The germline V gene has CDR1 SNHLY and CDR2 FYNNEI. Trimming took off 8 bases at V and 3 bases at J, with 7 bases between the two ends. The CDR3 spells CASGGDYGYTF. The CDR3, as DNA: TGTGCCAGCGGTGGGGACTATGGCTACACCTTC.

The chain employs TRBV11-3 and TRBJ1-3; D uncertain. The V end lost 4 bases, the J end lost 3 bases, and 16 bases lay between the germline ends. Germline assignment: CDR1 SGHNT and CDR2 YENEEA. The CDR3 has 16 amino acids. CDR3 loop: CASSSGGDLVGNTIYF. The CDR3 bases are TGTGCCAGCAGCTCGGGTGGGGATCTGGTTGGAAACACCATATATTTT.

This chain connects TRBV19 to TRBJ2-3; the D gene could be TRBD1 or TRBD2 (5 bases each). Between the trimmed V and J ends, which lost 1 base and 4 bases, there was a span of 9 bases. Germline values: CDR1 LNHDA, CDR2 SQIVND (reference sequence). This CDR3 has 14 residues. CDR3 bases: TGTGCCAGTAGTATAGTCGGGACCCCAGATACGCAGTATTTT. Amino acid sequence: CASSIVGTPDTQYF.

This sequence joins TRBV9 and TRBJ2-4; TRBD2 matches at 10 bases. Trimming at V came to 4 bases and at J to 7 bases, leaving 11 bases not matched to a gene. The CDR3 extends over 16 amino acids. CDR1 and CDR2 (germline): SGDLS, YYNGEE. In DNA form, the CDR3 reads TGTGCCAGCAGCCCCCATGATAGCGGGAGGATGAACATTCAGTACTTC. Translation gives CASSPHDSGRMNIQYF.

The chain's CDR3 is CASSMTDTEAFF. The CDR3 bases are TGTGCCAGCAGCATGACAGACACTGAAGCTTTCTTT. V usage is TRBV7-9 and J usage is TRBJ1-1, with a possible D match to TRBD1 (5 bases). CDR1 is SEHNR, CDR2 FQNEAQ, per germline (reference sequence). CDR3 length: 12 residues. V was cut by 5 bases and J by 3 bases, with 7 bases left in between.

The V and J genes are TRBV19 and TRBJ2-3, with D perhaps TRBD1 or TRBD2 (5 bases each). CDR1 is LNHDA, CDR2 SQIVND, per germline (reference sequence). CDR3 length: 11 residues. V lost 8 bases and J lost 9, with 12 bases in between. Written as DNA, the CDR3 is TGTGCCAGTCGTGAGGGGCAGACGCAGTATTTT. Its translation: CASREGQTQYF.

This clone was picked up one time. V usage is TRBV6-1 and J usage is TRBJ2-1, with D uncertain. The CDR3 sequence is 12 residues long. Trimming stripped 2 bases from V and 10 bases from J, with 9 bases between. Germline CDR1 is MNHNS and CDR2 is SASEGT. DNA for the CDR3: TGTGCCAGCAGTGAAACTGTGGGCGAGCAGTTCTTC. It codes for CASSETVGEQFF.

The chain has TRBV5-1 and TRBJ2-5, with D unclear. Germline loops: CDR1 SGHRS, CDR2 YFSETQ. CDR3 length: 15 amino acids. Trimming left V 0 bases short and J 5 bases short, with 14 bases between. In nucleotides, the CDR3 is TGCGCCAGCAGCTTGGCCGGAGCTGCAAGGGAGACCCAGTACTTC. Protein: CASSLAGAARETQYF.

The sample holds one count of this clone. This chain joins TRBV27 and TRBJ1-6, with D unresolved. V lost 5 bases, J lost 13 bases, and 12 bases lay in between. The CDR3 spans 12 residues. Germline V gene data show CDR1 as MNHEY and CDR2 as SMNVEV (reference sequence). CDR3 amino acids: CASSPPGLPLHF. DNA for the CDR3: TGTGCCAGCAGTCCCCCAGGCCTTCCCCTCCACTTT.

The chain couples TRBV6-1 to TRBJ2-1, with unresolved D. Trimming left V 2 bases short and J 8 bases short, with 10 bases between. This CDR3 comprises 13 residues. The germline CDR1 and CDR2 sequences are MNHNS and SASEGT. CDR3 loop: CASSESEIHEQFF. Written as DNA, the CDR3 is TGTGCCAGCAGTGAATCTGAGATACATGAGCAGTTCTTC.

This chain links TRBV28 with TRBJ1-1; 8 bases are a match to TRBD1. The germline V gene encodes CDR1 MDHEN and CDR2 SYDVKM. Losses at the gene ends were 6 bases for V and 3 bases for J; bases not matched to a gene: 15. This CDR3 has 17 residues. The CDR3 nucleotides read TGTGCCAGCAGCCCCTCTCATCCAGGGGGCGCGGACACTGAAGCTTTCTTT. This translates into CASSPSHPGGADTEAFF.